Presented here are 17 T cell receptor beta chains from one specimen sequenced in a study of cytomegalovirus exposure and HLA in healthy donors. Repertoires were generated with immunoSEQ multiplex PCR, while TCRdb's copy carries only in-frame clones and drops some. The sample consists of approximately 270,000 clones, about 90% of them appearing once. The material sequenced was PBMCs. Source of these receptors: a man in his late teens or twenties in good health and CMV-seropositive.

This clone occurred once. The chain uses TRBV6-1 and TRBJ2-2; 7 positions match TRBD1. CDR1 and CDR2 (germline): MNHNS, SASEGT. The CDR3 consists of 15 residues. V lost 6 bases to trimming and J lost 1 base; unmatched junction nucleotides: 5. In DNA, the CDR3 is TGTGCCAGCAGCGGACGGACAGGGAACACCGGGGAGCTGTTTTTT. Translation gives CASSGRTGNTGELFF.

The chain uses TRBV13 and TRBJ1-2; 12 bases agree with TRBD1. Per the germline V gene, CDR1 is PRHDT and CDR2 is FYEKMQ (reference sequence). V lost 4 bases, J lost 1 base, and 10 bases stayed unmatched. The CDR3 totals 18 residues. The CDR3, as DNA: TGTGCCAGCAGCTCACTCCCGGGACAGGGGGCGAGTAACTATGGCTACACCTTC. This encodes CASSSLPGQGASNYGYTF.

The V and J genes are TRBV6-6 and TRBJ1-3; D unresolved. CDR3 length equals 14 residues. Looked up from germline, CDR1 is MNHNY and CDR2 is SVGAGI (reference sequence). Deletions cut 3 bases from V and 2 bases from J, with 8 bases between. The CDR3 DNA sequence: TGTGCCAGCAGTTATGGGGAAGCTGGAAACACCATATATTTT. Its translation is CASSYGEAGNTIYF.

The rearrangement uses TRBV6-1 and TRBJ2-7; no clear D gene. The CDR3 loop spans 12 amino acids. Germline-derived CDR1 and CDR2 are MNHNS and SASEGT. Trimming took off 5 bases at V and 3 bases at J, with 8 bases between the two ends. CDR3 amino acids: CASSTTYYEQYF. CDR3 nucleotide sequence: TGTGCCAGCAGTACAACATACTACGAGCAGTACTTC.

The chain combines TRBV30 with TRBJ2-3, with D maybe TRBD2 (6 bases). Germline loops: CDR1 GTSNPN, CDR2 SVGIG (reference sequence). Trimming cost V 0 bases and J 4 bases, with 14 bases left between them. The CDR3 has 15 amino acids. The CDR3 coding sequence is TGTGCCTGGAGTGTAGGTGGGAGGAAGGCAGATACGCAGTATTTT. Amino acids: CAWSVGGRKADTQYF.

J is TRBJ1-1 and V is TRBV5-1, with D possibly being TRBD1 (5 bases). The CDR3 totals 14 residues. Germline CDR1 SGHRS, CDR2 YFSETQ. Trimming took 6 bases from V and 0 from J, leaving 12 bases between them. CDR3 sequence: CASKQDPMNTEAFF. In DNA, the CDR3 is TGCGCCAGCAAACAGGACCCAATGAACACTGAAGCTTTCTTT.

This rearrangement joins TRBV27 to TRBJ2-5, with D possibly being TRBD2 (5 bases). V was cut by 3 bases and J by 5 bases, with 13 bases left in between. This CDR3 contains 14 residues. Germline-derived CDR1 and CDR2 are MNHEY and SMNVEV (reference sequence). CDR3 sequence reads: CASSLGSRGETQYF. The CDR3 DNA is TGTGCCAGCAGTTTGGGGAGCCGTGGGGAGACCCAGTACTTC.

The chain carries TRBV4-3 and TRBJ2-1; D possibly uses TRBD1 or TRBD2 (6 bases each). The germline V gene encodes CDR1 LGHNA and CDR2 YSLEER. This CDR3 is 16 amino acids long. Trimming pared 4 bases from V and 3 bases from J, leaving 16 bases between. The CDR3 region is CASSPGVGADYNEQFF. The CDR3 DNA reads TGCGCCAGCAGCCCGGGGGTGGGGGCGGACTACAATGAGCAGTTCTTC.

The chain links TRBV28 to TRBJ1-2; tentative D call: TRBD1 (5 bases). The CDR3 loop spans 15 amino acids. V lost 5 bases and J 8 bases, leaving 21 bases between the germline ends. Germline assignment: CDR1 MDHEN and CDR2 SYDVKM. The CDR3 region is CASSPPGDPTGGYTF. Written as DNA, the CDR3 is TGTGCCAGCAGTCCCCCGGGGGATCCTACGGGAGGCTACACCTTC.

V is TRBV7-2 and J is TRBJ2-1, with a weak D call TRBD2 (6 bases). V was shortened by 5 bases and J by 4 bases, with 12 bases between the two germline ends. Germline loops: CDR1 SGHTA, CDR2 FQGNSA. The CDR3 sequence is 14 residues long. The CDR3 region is CASSPDAGYNEQFF. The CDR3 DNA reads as TGTGCCAGCAGCCCAGATGCGGGGTACAATGAGCAGTTCTTC.

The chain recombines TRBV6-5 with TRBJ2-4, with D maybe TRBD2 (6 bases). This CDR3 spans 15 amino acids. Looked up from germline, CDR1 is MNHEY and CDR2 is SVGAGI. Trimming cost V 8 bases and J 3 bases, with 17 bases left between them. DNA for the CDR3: TGTGCCAGCCCCAGATCGGCGGGGAGCAAAAACATTCAGTACTTC. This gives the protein CASPRSAGSKNIQYF.

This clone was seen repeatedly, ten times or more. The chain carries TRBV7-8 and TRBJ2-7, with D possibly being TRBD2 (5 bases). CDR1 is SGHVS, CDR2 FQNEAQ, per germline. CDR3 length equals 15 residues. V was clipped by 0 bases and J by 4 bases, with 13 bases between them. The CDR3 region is CASSLAFFRRYEQYF. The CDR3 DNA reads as TGTGCCAGCAGCTTAGCGTTCTTTAGGAGGTACGAGCAGTACTTC.

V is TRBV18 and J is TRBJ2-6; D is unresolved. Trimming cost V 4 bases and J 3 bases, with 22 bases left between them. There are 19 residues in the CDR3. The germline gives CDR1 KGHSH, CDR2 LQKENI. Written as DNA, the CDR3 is TGTGCCAGCTCACAAGCACGAGAAGGACCTCTTATTGGGGCCAACGTCCTGACTTTC. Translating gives CASSQAREGPLIGANVLTF.

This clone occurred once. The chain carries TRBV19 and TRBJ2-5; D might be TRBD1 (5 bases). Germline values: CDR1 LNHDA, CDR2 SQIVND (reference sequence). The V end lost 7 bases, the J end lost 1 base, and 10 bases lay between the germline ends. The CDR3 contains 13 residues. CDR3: CASTPGRQETQYF. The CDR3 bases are TGTGCCAGTACCCCAGGGCGCCAAGAGACCCAGTACTTC.

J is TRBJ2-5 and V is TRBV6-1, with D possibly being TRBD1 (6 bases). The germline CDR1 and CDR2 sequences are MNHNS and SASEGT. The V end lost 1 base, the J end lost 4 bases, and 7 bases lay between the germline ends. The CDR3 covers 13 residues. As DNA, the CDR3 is TGTGCCAGCAGTGAAGACAGGGTAGAGACCCAGTACTTC. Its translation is CASSEDRVETQYF.

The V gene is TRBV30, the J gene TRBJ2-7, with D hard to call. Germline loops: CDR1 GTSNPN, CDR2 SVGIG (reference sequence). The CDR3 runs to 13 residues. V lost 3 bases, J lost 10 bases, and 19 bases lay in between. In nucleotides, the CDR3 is TGTGCCTGGAGGGTCATCCTTTCGCCCAGCCAGTACTTC. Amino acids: CAWRVILSPSQYF.

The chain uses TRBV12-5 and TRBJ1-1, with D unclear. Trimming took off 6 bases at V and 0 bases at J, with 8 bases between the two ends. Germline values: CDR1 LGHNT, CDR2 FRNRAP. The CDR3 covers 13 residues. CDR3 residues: CASGLGLNTEAFF. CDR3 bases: TGTGCTAGTGGCCTGGGGTTGAACACTGAAGCTTTCTTT.